This T cell receptor (beta chain) stems from a study of blood T cell repertoires in COVID-19. Overall study context: Specimens from acute and convalescent COVID-19 originated in the United States, Italy and Spain. PBMCs, B-cell-depleted T cells, or T cells were the source of the cDNA or gDNA that made up the material.

The CDR3 covers 16 residues. Trimming removed 5 bases from V and 0 bases from J; junction bases left unmatched: 7. Germline V gene data show CDR1 as SGHAT and CDR2 as FQNNGV. This clone was picked up one time. TCRdb's copy holds only in-frame clones and misses some; the assay was immunoSEQ multiplex PCR. This sample has 80,000 to 100,000 clones, with approximately 82% found just once. This chain uses TRBV11-2 with TRBJ1-3; 7 nucleotides match TRBD1. The sequence was obtained from a man between 65 and 85 years old with active or convalescent COVID-19. Sequenced material: peripheral blood. The CDR3 DNA reads as TGTGCCAGCAGCCCGTGGACAGGACCCTCTGGAAACACCATATATTTT. It specifies CASSPWTGPSGNTIYF.